The rows below give T cell receptor beta chains drawn from one sample of a study of blood T cell repertoires in COVID-19. The assay was immunoSEQ multiplex PCR, and TCRdb's table has in-frame clones only and misses some. Of about 230,000 clones in the sample, 75% to 90% were seen once. Specimen: peripheral blood. All receptors derive from a man aged 40-49 years with acute or convalescent COVID-19. Each CDR3 is given with its conserved first and last residue. Fields, in order: J gene, V gene, D gene, clone size, CDR3 DNA, CDR3 protein. The D gene is left open where the match is weak. Not all rows give a size; the values are once, few, many and, for expanded clones, a class.

j_call: TRBJ1-3
v_call: TRBV10-3
d_call: .
clone_size: .
cdr3_nt: TGTGCCATCAGTGAACCGGACATAACCTCTGGAAACACCATATATTTT
cdr3_aa: CAISEPDITSGNTIYF

j_call: TRBJ1-5
v_call: TRBV10-2
d_call: .
clone_size: .
cdr3_nt: TGCGCCAGCTCAGTAACAGGTACAAGACAGCCCCAGCATTTT
cdr3_aa: CASSVTGTRQPQHF

j_call: TRBJ1-2
v_call: TRBV3-1/TRBV3-2
d_call: .
clone_size: .
cdr3_nt: TGTGCCAGCAGCCAACGTCTACAGGGTGGCTATGGCTACACCTTC
cdr3_aa: CASSQRLQGGYGYTF

j_call: TRBJ2-2
v_call: TRBV9
d_call: TRBD2
clone_size: once
cdr3_nt: TGTGCCAGCAGCGTAGGGGATAGCGGGAGGGCGCTCACCGGGGAGCTGTTTTTT
cdr3_aa: CASSVGDSGRALTGELFF

j_call: TRBJ1-1
v_call: TRBV27
d_call: .
clone_size: .
cdr3_nt: TGTGCCAGCAGCCTCGGCTCGGGGACTGAAGCTTTCTTT
cdr3_aa: CASSLGSGTEAFF

j_call: TRBJ2-1
v_call: TRBV4-2
d_call: TRBD2
clone_size: .
cdr3_nt: TGTGCCAGCAGCCCCCCCCGGGGGGGAAAGGTTGAGCAGTTCTTC
cdr3_aa: CASSPPRGGKVEQFF

j_call: TRBJ2-2
v_call: TRBV12-2
d_call: .
clone_size: .
cdr3_nt: TGTGCAAGTCGCCGTTGGACACTGGCGAACACCGGGGAGCTGTTTTTT
cdr3_aa: CASRRWTLANTGELFF

j_call: TRBJ1-1
v_call: TRBV10-2
d_call: .
clone_size: .
cdr3_nt: TGCGCCAGTACGTCCCTCACAGGGTTAGGAGACACTGAAGCTTTCTTT
cdr3_aa: CASTSLTGLGDTEAFF

j_call: TRBJ1-1
v_call: TRBV14
d_call: .
clone_size: .
cdr3_nt: TGTGCCAGCAGCCGCTTCCAGGTGAACACTGAAGCTTTCTTT
cdr3_aa: CASSRFQVNTEAFF

j_call: TRBJ1-1
v_call: TRBV29-1
d_call: .
clone_size: .
cdr3_nt: TGCAGCGTGAACAGGGCGAACACTGAAGCTTTCTTT
cdr3_aa: CSVNRANTEAFF

j_call: TRBJ2-7
v_call: TRBV5-1
d_call: .
clone_size: .
cdr3_nt: TGCGCCAGCAGCTTGGAATCGCAGGGCTACGAGCAGTACTTC
cdr3_aa: CASSLESQGYEQYF

j_call: TRBJ2-7
v_call: TRBV6-5
d_call: .
clone_size: .
cdr3_nt: TGTGCCAGCAGTTACGGGGGGGAGCAGTACTTC
cdr3_aa: CASSYGGEQYF

j_call: TRBJ1-5
v_call: TRBV10-2
d_call: TRBD1
clone_size: .
cdr3_nt: TGCGCCAGCAGTGAGAACCGGGACAGGGGTAGTCAGCCCCAGCATTTT
cdr3_aa: CASSENRDRGSQPQHF

j_call: TRBJ1-5
v_call: TRBV29-1
d_call: TRBD1
clone_size: .
cdr3_nt: TGCAGCGCTAGCATTACAGGGGGGCTCTCCAATCAGCCCCAGCATTTT
cdr3_aa: CSASITGGLSNQPQHF

j_call: TRBJ1-5
v_call: TRBV6-5
d_call: .
clone_size: .
cdr3_nt: TGTGCCAGCAGCCGGACATACAATCAGCCCCAGCATTTT
cdr3_aa: CASSRTYNQPQHF

j_call: TRBJ1-4
v_call: TRBV4-1
d_call: TRBD1
clone_size: .
cdr3_nt: TGCGCCAGCAGCCAAACCGGGACAGGGCGCGAAAAACTGTTTTTT
cdr3_aa: CASSQTGTGREKLFF

j_call: TRBJ1-2
v_call: TRBV2
d_call: TRBD1
clone_size: .
cdr3_nt: TGTGCCAGCAGGAAACAGGGGGGCTACACCTTC
cdr3_aa: CASRKQGGYTF

j_call: TRBJ2-1
v_call: TRBV7-3
d_call: .
clone_size: .
cdr3_nt: TGTGCCAGCAGCTCCCAGGTGGGTGAGCAGTTCTTC
cdr3_aa: CASSSQVGEQFF

j_call: TRBJ2-1
v_call: TRBV6-6
d_call: .
clone_size: .
cdr3_nt: TGTGCCAGCAGTCCGGGGTCATCGGAGTTCTTC
cdr3_aa: CASSPGSSEFF

j_call: TRBJ2-7
v_call: TRBV6-1
d_call: .
clone_size: .
cdr3_nt: TGTGCCAGCAGTGAATATCGGAGAGACCCCACGTTATGGCAGTACTTC
cdr3_aa: CASSEYRRDPTLWQYF

j_call: TRBJ1-2
v_call: TRBV12-3/TRBV12-4
d_call: TRBD1
clone_size: .
cdr3_nt: TGTGCCAGCAGTTCACAGGGGGCTGGAGGCTACACCTTC
cdr3_aa: CASSSQGAGGYTF

j_call: TRBJ1-2
v_call: TRBV6-5
d_call: .
clone_size: .
cdr3_nt: TGCTGCGGGGGGCCGCCCGGCGGCTACACCTTC
cdr3_aa: CCGGPPGGYTF

j_call: TRBJ2-7
v_call: TRBV9
d_call: .
clone_size: .
cdr3_nt: TGTGCCAGCAGCGTAGATCTAGGGGTAGGGGCATCCTACGAGCAGTACTTC
cdr3_aa: CASSVDLGVGASYEQYF

j_call: TRBJ2-1
v_call: TRBV6-5
d_call: .
clone_size: .
cdr3_nt: TGTGCCAGCAGGCCTAACAGGGATACCTACAATGAGCAGTTCTTC
cdr3_aa: CASRPNRDTYNEQFF

j_call: TRBJ1-3
v_call: TRBV7-2
d_call: TRBD1
clone_size: .
cdr3_nt: TGTGCCAGCTCTCCCCAGGACAGGGGCTCTGGAAACACCATATATTTT
cdr3_aa: CASSPQDRGSGNTIYF

j_call: TRBJ2-1
v_call: TRBV12-3/TRBV12-4
d_call: TRBD1
clone_size: .
cdr3_nt: TGTGCCAGCTTGACAGGGGAAGGCGATGAGCAGTTCTTC
cdr3_aa: CASLTGEGDEQFF

j_call: TRBJ1-1
v_call: TRBV6-5
d_call: .
clone_size: .
cdr3_nt: TGTGCCAGCAGTCAGGGGCTGGGGGCGCAGGCTTTCTTT
cdr3_aa: CASSQGLGAQAFF

j_call: TRBJ2-4
v_call: TRBV5-4
d_call: .
clone_size: .
cdr3_nt: TGTGCCAGCAGCTCAGGCGCGGGACTCTCCGTGGGCGCCAAAAACATTCAGTACTTC
cdr3_aa: CASSSGAGLSVGAKNIQYF

j_call: TRBJ1-2
v_call: TRBV6-6
d_call: .
clone_size: .
cdr3_nt: TGTGCCAGCAGCGAGGGAGTCAACTATGGCTACACCTTC
cdr3_aa: CASSEGVNYGYTF